The 28 T cell receptor beta chains reported below all come from one sample, sequenced in a study of cytomegalovirus exposure and HLA in healthy donors. PCR employed 60 Vbeta and 13 Jbeta primers. The table came from immunoSEQ multiplex PCR; TCRdb's copy has only in-frame clones and leaves some out. In the table there are about 240,000 clones, around 81% of which are singletons. The sequencing sample was made of PBMCs. Receptor source: a woman aged 55-69 years in good health and CMV-seropositive.

The V and J genes are TRBV4-1 and TRBJ2-1, with TRBD2 matching over 10 bases. The CDR3 is made up of 17 amino acids. Germline V lookup: CDR1 MGHRA, CDR2 YSYEKL. The trim removed 5 bases at V and 3 bases at J, leaving 10 bases unmatched. Written as DNA, the CDR3 is TGCGCCAGCAGCACCAGGACTAGCGGAGGGGGCTACAATGAGCAGTTCTTC. As protein: CASSTRTSGGGYNEQFF.

The chain recombines TRBV9 with TRBJ2-7, with a tentative D call TRBD2 (5 bases). CDR1 is SGDLS and CDR2 is YYNGEE in the germline V gene. V lost 0 bases and J lost 7, with 20 bases in between. This CDR3 spans 16 amino acids. The chain's CDR3 is CASSVGASHPPVEQYF. Written as DNA, the CDR3 is TGTGCCAGCAGCGTAGGGGCTAGCCACCCCCCGGTGGAGCAGTACTTC.

The V and J genes are TRBV12-1 and TRBJ1-2; TRBD1 reflects the table's D call only, with no check against the DNA. TRBV12-1 is deemed a pseudogene. The CDR3 consists of 13 residues. CDR3 protein: CASGLQSDYGYTF. CDR3 in DNA: TGTGCCAGCGGCCTACAGAGTGACTATGGCTACACCTTC.

The chain employs TRBV5-5 and TRBJ2-3, with 7 bases lining up with TRBD1. V lost 6 bases and J lost 3; bases outside the gene matches: 10. CDR3 length equals 15 residues. Germline CDR1 and CDR2: SGHKS and YYEKEE (reference sequence). In DNA, the CDR3 is TGTGCCAGCATCCGAGGGACAGTTGAGACAGATACGCAGTATTTT. Translation: CASIRGTVETDTQYF.

The chain employs TRBV5-1 and TRBJ2-1; 7 nucleotides match TRBD2. Germline lookup yields CDR1 SGHRS and CDR2 YFSETQ. This CDR3 region has 15 residues. J was trimmed by 6 bases and V by 0 bases; bases with no gene match: 6. CDR3 nucleotides: TGCGCCAGCAGCTTGGATGGACTAGTGCCCAATGAGCAGTTCTTC. Protein product: CASSLDGLVPNEQFF.

CDR3 in amino acids: CASSDSWGRSGYYGYTF. Here the CDR3 DNA reads TGTGCCAGCAGTGACTCATGGGGCAGGAGTGGCTACTATGGCTACACCTTC. The chain has TRBV25-1 and TRBJ1-2, with a weak D call TRBD1 (5 bases). The CDR3 covers 17 residues. Germline V gene lookup returns CDR1 MGHDK and CDR2 SYGVNS. V was clipped by 3 bases and J by 3 bases, with 20 bases between them.

The chain carries TRBV18 and TRBJ1-3, with 9 positions matching TRBD1. CDR3 length: 16 residues. Germline loops: CDR1 KGHSH, CDR2 LQKENI. J gave up 0 bases and V 3 bases, and 3 bases lay outside the gene matches. The DNA for the CDR3 is TGTGCCAGCTCACCGGTGGACAGGGGCTCTGGAAACACCATATATTTT. It encodes CASSPVDRGSGNTIYF.

V and J are TRBV11-3 and TRBJ2-3; D may be TRBD2 (6 bases). The CDR3 covers 13 residues. V dropped 4 bases and J dropped 6 bases, with 11 bases sitting between them. The germline V gene has CDR1 SGHNT and CDR2 YENEEA. CDR3 amino acids: CASSSSLADTQYF. CDR3 nucleotides: TGTGCCAGCAGCTCCTCCCTAGCGGATACGCAGTATTTT.

The V and J genes are TRBV7-9 and TRBJ2-2; D is unclear. Germline V gene data show CDR1 as SEHNR and CDR2 as FQNEAQ (reference sequence). The CDR3 runs 13 residues. With 3 bases removed from V and 6 bases from J, the gap between germline ends came to 8 bases. Here the CDR3 DNA reads TGTGCCAGCAGCTTTGAGGAAGCCGGGGAGCTGTTTTTT. As protein: CASSFEEAGELFF. The whole variable domain, filled in from reference TRBV7-9 and TRBJ2-2, reads DTGVSQNPRHKITKRGQNVTFRCDPISEHNRLYWYRQTLGQGPEFLTYFQNEAQLEKSRLLSDRFSAERPKGSFSTLEIQRTEQGDSAMYLCASSFEEAGELFFGEGSRLTVL.

The CDR3 DNA follows: TGTGCCAGCAGTTTACGCCGAGCAGGGGACTATGGCTACACCTTC. Protein sequence: CASSLRRAGDYGYTF. This chain connects TRBV27 to TRBJ1-2, with a weak D call TRBD1 (6 bases). The length of the CDR3 is 15 residues. Germline V lookup: CDR1 MNHEY, CDR2 SMNVEV (reference sequence). Trimming took 2 bases from V and 3 from J, leaving 13 bases between them.

This clone was recorded a few times. The chain recombines TRBV4-2 with TRBJ2-3; 7 bases match TRBD2. Germline V gene sequence: CDR1 LGHNA, CDR2 YNFKEQ. After removal of 8 bases from V and 3 bases from J, the junction contained 11 bases not matched to a gene. The CDR3 contains 15 residues. The CDR3 here is CASCPGGSGTDTQYF. CDR3 DNA: TGTGCCAGCTGCCCAGGCGGGAGCGGGACAGATACGCAGTATTTT.

This chain links TRBV6-5 with TRBJ1-2, with a weak D call TRBD1 (6 bases). Germline V gives CDR1 MNHEY, CDR2 SVGAGI. The V and J ends lost 4 bases and 2 bases respectively, with 8 bases between them. The CDR3 runs 13 residues. The CDR3 spells CASSSGVNYGYTF. CDR3 coding DNA: TGTGCCAGCAGTTCAGGGGTCAACTATGGCTACACCTTC.

This clone was seen only a few times. This chain connects TRBV29-1 to TRBJ2-3, with D unclear. The germline gives CDR1 SQVTM, CDR2 ANQGSEA. There are 14 residues in the CDR3. V was trimmed by 3 bases and J by 0 bases, leaving 10 bases between them. The CDR3 sequence: CSVEGSMSTDTQYF. The CDR3, as DNA: TGCAGCGTTGAGGGCAGTATGAGCACAGATACGCAGTATTTT.

This clone showed up just a few times. The V call is TRBV5-1, the J call TRBJ1-2; D is undetermined. Trimming took off 0 bases at V and 6 bases at J, with 15 bases between the two ends. Germline CDR1 is SGHRS and CDR2 is YFSETQ. This CDR3 has 15 amino acids. Here the CDR3 DNA reads TGCGCCAGCAGCTTGGTCGGTGGCGGAAGAGATGGCTACACCTTC. Translation gives CASSLVGGGRDGYTF.

The V gene is TRBV30, the J gene TRBJ1-2; no clear D. The CDR3 loop spans 13 amino acids. Germline values: CDR1 GTSNPN, CDR2 SVGIG (reference sequence). V gave up 3 bases and J gave up 8 bases, with 16 bases separating them. CDR3 DNA sequence: TGTGCCTGGAGCAGGAATGAAGGCTCCGGCTACACCTTC. Protein sequence: CAWSRNEGSGYTF.

The chain is built from TRBV28 and TRBJ2-1; the D is unclear. Germline lookup yields CDR1 MDHEN and CDR2 SYDVKM. Trimming removed 3 bases at V and 0 bases at J, with 12 bases between. This CDR3 region has 16 residues. CDR3 nucleotide sequence: TGTGCCAGCAGTTTGGCGACAACCGGCTCCTACAATGAGCAGTTCTTC. Protein product: CASSLATTGSYNEQFF.

The CDR3 DNA reads as TGTGCCAGCAGTTACGCCAGGGGGCTGAGTGAGCAGTTCTTC. It codes for CASSYARGLSEQFF. The chain combines TRBV6-5 with TRBJ2-1; 8 nucleotides line up with TRBD1. V shed 2 bases and J 9 bases; nucleotides not matched to a gene: 6. The length of the CDR3 is 14 residues. From germline, CDR1 is MNHEY and CDR2 SVGAGI.

The chain is built from TRBV14 and TRBJ2-7, with D possibly TRBD1 on 6 matching bases. This CDR3 region has 16 residues. V dropped 4 bases and J dropped 6 bases, with 22 bases sitting between them. Germline CDR1 reads SGHDN; CDR2 reads FVKESK. The CDR3 sequence: CASSPRGWDKTSEQYF. Written as DNA, the CDR3 is TGTGCCAGCAGCCCAAGAGGATGGGACAAAACCTCCGAGCAGTACTTC. The whole variable domain, filled in from reference TRBV14 and TRBJ2-7, reads EAGVTQFPSHSVIEKGQTVTLRCDPISGHDNLYWYRRVMGKEIKFLLHFVKESKQDESGMPNNRFLAERTGGTYSTLKVQPAELEDSGVYFCASSPRGWDKTSEQYFGPGTRLTVT.

The chain has TRBV6-1 and TRBJ1-2; D unclear. V lost 0 bases to trimming and J lost 4 bases, with 9 bases between them. The germline V gene has CDR1 MNHNS and CDR2 SASEGT. CDR3 length: 14 residues. DNA for the CDR3: TGTGCCAGCAGTGAAGCGGGCAGCCTCTATGGCTACACCTTC. Translated, it gives CASSEAGSLYGYTF.

The V call is TRBV19, the J call TRBJ2-7, with D uncertain. The V gene's germline CDR1 is LNHDA and CDR2 SQIVND (reference sequence). Deletions cut 1 base from V and 1 base from J, with 8 bases between. This CDR3 has 14 amino acids. The DNA for the CDR3 is TGTGCCAGTAGTATAGTGGCGGCTTCCTACGAGCAGTACTTC. Translating gives CASSIVAASYEQYF.

V is TRBV5-6 and J is TRBJ2-7, with D possibly matching TRBD1 (5 bases). The V end was cut by 0 bases, the J end by 6 bases, with 16 bases between. In germline, CDR1 is SGHDT, CDR2 YYEEEE. The CDR3 spans 15 residues. CDR3 loop: CASSLEGPGFAEQYF. As DNA, the CDR3 is TGTGCCAGCAGCTTGGAGGGGCCAGGGTTCGCCGAGCAGTACTTC.

This chain joins TRBV7-9 and TRBJ2-1, with 8 nucleotides matching TRBD1. V was pared by 5 bases and J by 8 bases, with 2 bases of the junction left unmatched. Germline loops: CDR1 SEHNR, CDR2 FQNEAQ (reference sequence). The CDR3 consists of 12 residues. The CDR3 bases are TGTGCCAGCAGCCGACAGGGGCATGAGCAGTTCTTC. This translates into CASSRQGHEQFF.

The rearrangement uses TRBV27 and TRBJ1-5; weak D call: TRBD1 (5 bases). Germline CDR1 and CDR2: MNHEY and SMNVEV (reference sequence). Between the trimmed V and J ends, which lost 4 bases and 3 bases, there was a span of 19 bases. This CDR3 is 17 amino acids long. The CDR3 sequence is CASSSQPGLNDNQPQHF. DNA for the CDR3: TGTGCCAGCAGTTCCCAACCAGGGCTCAACGACAATCAGCCCCAGCATTTT.

V gene TRBV19 combines with J gene TRBJ2-5, with 11 positions matching TRBD2. V trimming: 6 bases; J trimming: 4 bases; junction bases outside the gene matches: 10. The length of the CDR3 is 16 residues. Germline values: CDR1 LNHDA, CDR2 SQIVND (reference sequence). The CDR3 region has the DNA TGTGCCAGTAGCCCGGGGAGACTAGCGGGAAGAGAGACCCAGTACTTC. Amino acid sequence: CASSPGRLAGRETQYF.

The rearrangement links TRBV29-1 to TRBJ1-2; TRBD1 matches at 7 bases. J gave up 3 bases and V 7 bases, and 5 bases lay outside the gene matches. Germline V lookup: CDR1 SQVTM, CDR2 ANQGSEA. CDR3 size: 12 residues. Here the CDR3 reads CSALTGHYGYTF. In DNA, the CDR3 is TGCAGCGCCCTGACAGGGCACTATGGCTACACCTTC.

The chain employs TRBV18 and TRBJ2-5, with a possible D match to TRBD2 (6 bases). V gave up 6 bases and J gave up 5 bases, with 25 bases separating them. The CDR3 totals 17 residues. The germline V gene encodes CDR1 KGHSH and CDR2 LQKENI. The CDR3 loop is CASSNVGTGRERETQYF. In DNA form, the CDR3 reads TGTGCCAGCTCCAACGTCGGGACCGGGAGAGAGAGGGAGACCCAGTACTTC.

This clone was recorded once. V gene TRBV28 combines with J gene TRBJ2-7, with TRBD1 matching over 9 bases. There are 17 residues in the CDR3. Germline CDR1 MDHEN, CDR2 SYDVKM. Trimming at V came to 2 bases and at J to 4 bases, leaving 12 bases not matched to a gene. The CDR3 reads CASSLVAGQGTPYEQYF. As DNA, the CDR3 is TGTGCCAGCAGTTTAGTGGCGGGACAGGGCACTCCTTACGAGCAGTACTTC.

The rearrangement uses TRBV4-1 and TRBJ1-3; a possible D gene is TRBD1 (6 bases). V was clipped by 5 bases and J by 0 bases, with 11 bases between them. This CDR3 spans 15 amino acids. The germline gives CDR1 MGHRA, CDR2 YSYEKL. The chain's CDR3 is CASSKGQLSGNTIYF. For the CDR3, the DNA is TGCGCCAGCAGCAAAGGACAGCTCTCTGGAAACACCATATATTTT.